The source of this T cell receptor (beta chain) is a study of shared clonotypes between healthy human individuals. Researchers partitioned CD4+ cells into CD45RA+ naive and CD45RA-negative memory subsets. Per the original data handling: ImmunoSEQ yielded junction-only sequences lacking quality scores, so filtering differed. Produced via immunoSEQ multiplex PCR; TCRdb's table is partial and in-frame only. That table gives V, J and clone size, and the DNA gave D and trimming. The top ten hold 0.1% to 0.15% of the sample, which has 2,100,000 or so clones, 90% to 96% seen once. The CDR3 is 18 amino acids. The V gene's germline CDR1 is GTSNPN and CDR2 SVGIG (reference sequence). V was trimmed by 2 bases and J by 0 bases, leaving 22 bases between them.

The V and J genes are TRBV30 and TRBJ1-2; possibly TRBD1 for D (5 bases). The TCR comes from a man younger than 30 in good health. The specimen sequenced was naive CD4+ T cells sorted from blood. Subset in this sample: CD45RA+ positively selected. The CDR3 DNA reads TGTGCCTGGAGTTCGACCTGGGGGAGAGGGCTATCTAACTATGGCTACACCTTC. Its translation: CAWSSTWGRGLSNYGYTF.